A selection of T cell receptor beta chains follows, all from one sample in a study of T cells after yellow fever vaccination. TCRdb itself ran the 5' RACE reads through MiXCR, one entry per CDR3 protein. The sample lists approximately 250,000 distinct CDR3 sequences; approximately 3.8% were seen once. Specimen: PBMCs, collected 15 days after the yellow fever booster vaccination. These receptors came from a man in his late teens or twenties who received the YFV17D yellow fever vaccine. The CDR3 runs from the conserved cysteine through the conserved F or W. A D gene is named only where the DNA matches it firmly. Where a row states a size, it is once, few, many or the class of an expanded clone; other rows omit it.

V gene,D gene,clone size,J gene,CDR3 protein,CDR3 DNA
TRBV18,TRBD1,many,TRBJ1-1,CASSPSRGGNTEAFF,TGTGCCAGCTCACCAAGCAGGGGGGGGAACACTGAAGCTTTCTTT
TRBV10-3,TRBD1,many,TRBJ1-5,CAISESTGYSNQPQHF,TGTGCCATCAGTGAGTCGACAGGGTATAGCAATCAGCCCCAGCATTTT
TRBV5-1,-,many,TRBJ1-4,CASSLRGFATNEKLFF,TGCGCCAGCAGCTTGAGAGGGTTCGCAACTAATGAAAAACTGTTTTTT
TRBV6-5,-,many,TRBJ1-5,CASSLRVQGPQHF,TGTGCCAGCAGTCTCAGGGTCCAGGGGCCCCAGCATTTT
TRBV12-3/TRBV12-4,-,many,TRBJ1-6,CASTQNSYNSPLHF,TGTGCCAGCACTCAGAACTCCTATAATTCACCCCTCCACTTT
TRBV11-2,-,many,TRBJ2-3,CASSLDQGTQYF,TGTGCCAGCAGCTTAGATCAGGGTACGCAGTATTTT
TRBV9,-,many,TRBJ1-6,CASSVEGIRHSPLHF,TGTGCCAGCAGCGTGGAAGGGATTAGGCATTCACCCCTCCACTTT
TRBV7-2,-,many,TRBJ2-2,CASSFLNTGELFF,TGTGCCAGCAGCTTCCTAAACACCGGGGAGCTGTTTTTT
TRBV5-6,-,many,TRBJ2-4,CASSLGAGWNIQYF,TGTGCCAGCAGCTTAGGGGCAGGGTGGAACATTCAGTACTTC
TRBV12-3/TRBV12-4,TRBD1,many,TRBJ1-1,CASTIDRGTEAFF,TGTGCCAGCACCATTGACAGGGGCACTGAAGCTTTCTTT
TRBV5-4,-,many,TRBJ1-5,CASSPDAGGNQPQHF,TGTGCCAGCAGCCCCGACGCAGGGGGCAATCAGCCCCAGCATTTT
TRBV6-2/TRBV6-3,-,many,TRBJ2-5,CASSYGQETQYF,TGTGCCAGCAGTTACGGGCAAGAGACCCAGTACTTC
TRBV29-1,-,-,TRBJ2-4,CSVTGRRGDIQYF,TGCAGCGTTACTGGGCGCAGGGGAGACATTCAGTACTTC
TRBV5-1,-,many,TRBJ2-7,CASSLVTDRDEQYF,TGCGCCAGCAGCTTGGTTACAGATAGGGACGAGCAGTACTTC
TRBV7-2,-,many,TRBJ1-4,CASTGGPNEKLFF,TGTGCCAGCACAGGAGGGCCTAATGAAAAACTGTTTTTT
TRBV7-2,TRBD1,many,TRBJ2-7,CASSSRDRAYYEQYF,TGTGCCAGCAGTTCCCGGGACAGGGCATACTACGAGCAGTACTTC
TRBV30,-,many,TRBJ1-1,CAWSVGRPSNTEAFF,TGTGCCTGGAGTGTAGGAAGGCCGTCGAACACTGAAGCTTTCTTT
TRBV20-1,-,many,TRBJ1-1,CSASWWGIRRNTEAFF,TGCAGTGCTAGTTGGTGGGGGATTAGGAGGAACACTGAAGCTTTCTTT
TRBV4-3,-,few,TRBJ1-6,CASSQDQGWNSPLHF,TGCGCCAGCAGCCAAGATCAAGGGTGGAATTCACCCCTCCACTTT
TRBV20-1,-,many,TRBJ1-1,CSYLGGNTEAFF,TGCTCCTACTTGGGGGGGAACACTGAAGCTTTCTTT
TRBV3-1,TRBD1,many,TRBJ2-3,CASSNFGTGSDTQYF,TGTGCCAGCAGCAACTTCGGGACAGGGTCAGATACGCAGTATTTT
TRBV4-1,-,many,TRBJ2-3,CASRSGGANPLDTQYF,TGCGCCAGCCGATCCGGCGGGGCCAACCCTTTAGATACGCAGTATTTT
TRBV12-3/TRBV12-4,TRBD1,many,TRBJ1-5,CASRGTGDQPQHF,TGTGCCAGCAGGGGGACAGGGGATCAGCCCCAGCATTTT
TRBV5-6,-,many,TRBJ1-2,CASSSIYRANYGYTF,TGTGCCAGCAGCTCCATCTACAGGGCTAACTATGGCTACACCTTC
TRBV6-1,-,many,TRBJ2-7,CASSAGLSSYEQYF,TGTGCCAGCAGTGCGGGTCTTAGCTCCTACGAGCAGTACTTC
TRBV12-3/TRBV12-4,TRBD2,many,TRBJ2-3,CASTVFTGGFSTDTQYF,TGTGCCAGCACCGTATTCACGGGGGGATTTAGCACAGATACGCAGTATTTT
TRBV6-2/TRBV6-3,TRBD1,many,TRBJ2-5,CATNKGQPNLQYF,TGTGCCACCAACAAGGGACAGCCCAACCTCCAGTACTTC